These 10 T cell receptor beta chains share one sample of origin, sequenced in a study of cytomegalovirus exposure and HLA in healthy donors. Researchers ran the PCR with 60 Vbeta and 13 Jbeta primers. Sequencing used immunoSEQ multiplex PCR; TCRdb keeps in-frame clones, though not all of them. The sample includes 140,000 to 150,000 clones, around 80% of them seen just once. The material sequenced was PBMCs. Every receptor here comes from a man in his forties or fifties in good health and CMV-seronegative.

The chain uses TRBV10-2 and TRBJ1-1, with D unresolved. Germline V gene sequence: CDR1 WSHSY, CDR2 SAAADI. The germline V and J ends were trimmed by 3 bases and 4 bases, with 15 bases remaining between them. The CDR3 totals 15 residues. The CDR3: CASSEPGSRGTEAFF. As DNA, the CDR3 is TGCGCCAGCAGTGAACCAGGTTCCCGGGGCACTGAAGCTTTCTTT.

This clone came up a few times. The chain employs TRBV28 and TRBJ1-1, with D unresolved. The CDR3 spans 15 residues. V lost 1 base to trimming and J lost 1 base, with 10 bases between them. Germline lookup yields CDR1 MDHEN and CDR2 SYDVKM. The CDR3 loop is CASSLYAEGNTEAFF. CDR3 coding DNA: TGTGCCAGCAGTTTATATGCGGAGGGGAACACTGAAGCTTTCTTT. Filled out from reference TRBV28 and TRBJ1-1, the complete variable domain reads DVKVTQSSRYLVKRTGEKVFLECVQDMDHENMFWYRQDPGLGLRLIYFSYDVKMKEKGDIPEGYSVSREKKERFSLILESASTNQTSMYLCASSLYAEGNTEAFFGQGTRLTVV.

Notes on this clone: The CDR3 does not end in the conserved phenylalanine or tryptophan, so this is likely a read error. V usage is TRBV6-1 and J usage is TRBJ1-5; 8 bases are shared with TRBD1. The CDR3 length is 14 residues. J was trimmed by 2 bases and V by 8 bases; bases with no gene match: 5. CDR1 and CDR2 (germline): MNHNS, SASEGT. The CDR3 region is CASGPGGGNQPQHL. In DNA, the CDR3 is TGTGCCAGCGGTCCAGGGGGCGGCAATCAGCCCCAGCATCTT.

This clone was detected only a few times. The rearrangement joins TRBV6-6 to TRBJ1-2; D remains unclear. Trimming took off 7 bases at V and 1 base at J, with 13 bases between the two ends. Germline CDR1 MNHNY, CDR2 SVGAGI (reference sequence). This CDR3 has 14 residues. CDR3 DNA: TGTGCCAGCAAGGCGGAACGGAATAACTATGGCTACACCTTC. Its protein is CASKAERNNYGYTF.

The rearrangement links TRBV5-1 to TRBJ2-1; 7 nucleotides match TRBD2. Germline values: CDR1 SGHRS, CDR2 YFSETQ. V lost 5 bases to trimming and J lost 2 bases; unmatched junction nucleotides: 4. CDR3 length: 14 amino acids. The CDR3 here is CASRGLAAYNEQFF. In DNA, the CDR3 is TGCGCCAGCAGGGGCCTAGCGGCCTACAATGAGCAGTTCTTC.

The J gene is TRBJ1-2, the V gene TRBV6-5; 8 bases map to TRBD1. The CDR3 is 15 amino acids. Germline V gene data show CDR1 as MNHEY and CDR2 as SVGAGI. V shed 0 bases, J shed 5 bases, and the junction held 5 bases outside the gene matches. The CDR3 DNA reads as TGTGCCAGCAGTTACTCCCGACAGGGGACTTATGGCTACACCTTC. Its protein is CASSYSRQGTYGYTF.

This clone was seen only a few times. The chain links TRBV7-2 to TRBJ2-7; 11 nucleotides agree with TRBD2. The CDR3 totals 16 residues. Germline-derived CDR1 and CDR2 are SGHTA and FQGNSA. J lost 7 bases, V lost 2 bases, and 10 bases had no gene match. CDR3 nucleotide sequence: TGTGCCAGCAGCTTATCTAGCTTAGCGGGGGGGGGTGAGCAGTACTTC. It specifies CASSLSSLAGGGEQYF.

The chain has TRBV30 and TRBJ1-6; 7 bases agree with TRBD1. V shed 5 bases and J 7 bases; nucleotides not matched to a gene: 8. This CDR3 has 14 residues. The germline CDR1 and CDR2 sequences are GTSNPN and SVGIG (reference sequence). The CDR3, as DNA: TGTGCCTGGGGCGGGGGGACAGTGAATTCACCCCTCCACTTT. Amino acid sequence: CAWGGGTVNSPLHF.

The chain joins TRBV28 to TRBJ2-1; D not certain. Germline assignment: CDR1 MDHEN and CDR2 SYDVKM. Trimming took 4 bases from V and 11 from J, leaving 9 bases between them. CDR3 length: 11 residues. Here the CDR3 DNA reads TGTGCCAGCAGTTCGAGGCACCAGCAGTTCTTC. It codes for CASSSRHQQFF.

V usage is TRBV2 and J usage is TRBJ1-4, with 10 positions matching TRBD1. Looked up from germline, CDR1 is SNHLY and CDR2 is FYNNEI. The CDR3 sequence is 13 residues long. The V segment lost 6 bases and the J segment 8 bases; nucleotides outside the gene matches: 3. CDR3 loop: CASRETGGEKLFF. For the CDR3, the DNA is TGTGCCAGCAGGGAGACAGGGGGCGAAAAACTGTTTTTT.